These 27 T cell receptor beta chains came from one sample sequenced in a study of T cells in women clearing cervical HPV infection. Generated by immunoSEQ multiplex PCR, the TCRdb table keeps only in-frame clones and is missing some. The listing contains roughly 47,000 clones. Sequenced sample: blood buffy coat. The receptors were gathered from a woman between 18 and 69 years old with a cervical HPV16 infection that either progressed to CIN3+ or cleared (not recorded which).

Concerning this clone itself: The read stops 3 residues short of the end of the CDR3; the missing end is completed from the germline J gene. The chain couples TRBV29-1 to TRBJ2-7; TRBD1 aligns across 10 bases. CDR1 is SQVTM and CDR2 is ANQGSEA in the germline V gene. CDR3 length: 14 amino acids. V shed 6 bases and J 2 bases; nucleotides not matched to a gene: 7. The sequenced part of the CDR3 DNA is TGCAGCGTGGGTACCGGGACAGGGGCCTACGAG. It codes for CSVGTGTGAYE. In full, the CDR3 is CSVGTGTGAYEQYF.

Worth noting for this clone: Read coverage stops 3 residues before the CDR3 terminus; the germline J gene supplies the remainder. The rearrangement joins TRBV4-1 to TRBJ2-5; the D is unclear. Germline V gives CDR1 MGHRA, CDR2 YSYEKL. The V and J ends lost 0 bases and 2 bases respectively, with 4 bases between them. The CDR3 loop spans 13 amino acids. This chain's CDR3 is CASSQDLQETQYF. The CDR3 DNA, read in part, is TGCGCCAGCAGCCAAGACCTGCAAGAGACC.

With respect to this clone: The missing CDR3 end, 3 residues past where the read stops, is filled in from the germline J gene. This chain joins TRBV6-1 and TRBJ1-3; 9 positions match TRBD1. With V trimmed by 4 bases and J by 2 bases, 3 bases remained unmatched. CDR3 size: 15 residues. Germline V lookup: CDR1 MNHNS, CDR2 SASEGT. Here the CDR3 reads CASSAWTGAGNTIYF. Partial CDR3 DNA: TGTGCCAGCAGTGCATGGACAGGGGCTGGAAACACC.

To note about this clone: The CDR3 goes on 3 residues after the read ends, and that part is filled in from the germline J gene. The V and J genes are TRBV19 and TRBJ2-2; D is unresolved. The V end was cut by 5 bases, the J end by 2 bases, with 9 bases between. The germline gives CDR1 LNHDA, CDR2 SQIVND (reference sequence). The CDR3 loop spans 14 amino acids. CDR3 DNA (partial): TGTGCCAGTAGTTCGTCCAGTAACACCGGGGAG. This gives the protein CASSSSSNTGE. The entire CDR3 sequence reads CASSSSSNTGELFF.

To note about this clone: Read data end 3 residues before the CDR3 end; the end is taken from the germline J gene. V usage is TRBV20-1 and J usage is TRBJ2-7, with 7 bases lining up with TRBD2. Germline CDR1 DFQATT, CDR2 SNEGSKA (reference sequence). This CDR3 comprises 15 residues. V was clipped by 6 bases and J by 2 bases; unmatched bases: 13. CDR3 DNA, as far as it was read: TGCAGTGCACCAAGATCAGCGGGAACGACCTACGAG. Its protein product is CSAPRSAGTTYE. In full, the CDR3 is CSAPRSAGTTYEQYF.

In the case of this clone: Coverage ceases 3 residues before the CDR3 finishes, and the germline J gene fills in the end. The V and J genes are TRBV6-1 and TRBJ2-2; TRBD2 matches at 10 bases. Per the germline V gene, CDR1 is MNHNS and CDR2 is SASEGT. Trimming took 0 bases from V and 6 from J; bases not matched to a gene: 7. The CDR3 covers 17 residues. The part of the CDR3 DNA that was read is TGTGCCAGCAGTGAAGCGCGGGGTAGCGGGAGGCCCGGGGAG. It is translated as CASSEARGSGRPGE. The whole CDR3 reads CASSEARGSGRPGELFF.

As to this clone: The CDR3 goes on 3 residues after the read ends, and that part is filled in from the germline J gene. This sequence joins TRBV9 and TRBJ2-7, with TRBD1 matching 8 bases. The length of the CDR3 is 14 residues. Germline loops: CDR1 SGDLS, CDR2 YYNGEE. V trimming: 4 bases; J trimming: 2 bases; junction bases outside the gene matches: 5. The sequenced part of the CDR3 DNA is TGTGCCAGCAGCCCGGGACAGGCTACCTACGAG. Its translation is CASSPGQATYE. The whole CDR3 reads CASSPGQATYEQYF.

Remarks on this clone: The CDR3 goes on 3 residues after the read ends, and that part is filled in from the germline J gene. This CDR3 is also generated by other DNA sequences in the sample. This chain joins TRBV7-2 and TRBJ1-3; D is perhaps TRBD1 (6 bases). Germline V gene lookup returns CDR1 SGHTA and CDR2 FQGNSA. The CDR3 consists of 15 residues. Trimming took 4 bases from V and 4 from J, leaving 14 bases between them. Partial CDR3 DNA: TGTGCCAGCAGCTCGTATCAGACAGGCGGAAACACC. This codes for CASSSYQTGGNT. The full CDR3 reads CASSSYQTGGNTIYF.

Turning to this clone: With the read ending 3 residues before the CDR3 end, the germline J gene is used to fill in that end. V usage is TRBV5-1 and J usage is TRBJ2-1; D is ambiguous. In germline, CDR1 is SGHRS, CDR2 YFSETQ. The CDR3 spans 14 residues. V was pared by 0 bases and J by 3 bases, with 7 bases between. The sequenced CDR3 bases are TGCGCCAGCAGCTTGGATCCAATCTACAATGAG. Translation gives CASSLDPIYNE. The entire CDR3 protein is CASSLDPIYNEQFF.

The sequenced CDR3 bases are TGTGCCAGTAGTGGGTCCGGGACAGAAACCGGGGAG. Amino acid sequence: CASSGSGTETGE. The complete CDR3 sequence is CASSGSGTETGELFF. The chain recombines TRBV19 with TRBJ2-2; 7 nucleotides match TRBD1. The CDR3 goes on 3 residues after the read ends, and that part is filled in from the germline J gene. After removal of 5 bases from V and 5 bases from J, the junction contained 8 bases not matched to a gene. Germline-derived CDR1 and CDR2 are LNHDA and SQIVND (reference sequence). This CDR3 spans 15 amino acids.

About this clone: The read finishes 3 residues shy of the CDR3 end, and the germline J gene is used to complete it. The V and J genes are TRBV20-1 and TRBJ2-7; TRBD1 agrees at 9 bases. Germline CDR1 DFQATT, CDR2 SNEGSKA (reference sequence). This CDR3 comprises 13 residues. V lost 6 bases, J lost 4 bases, and 7 bases stayed unmatched. The DNA read from the CDR3 is TGCAGTGCAATCCCGGGACAGGGTTACGAG. Translating gives CSAIPGQGYE. The full CDR3 protein is CSAIPGQGYEQYF.

As concerns this clone: The read finishes 3 residues shy of the CDR3 end, and the germline J gene is used to complete it. The chain recombines TRBV11-2 with TRBJ1-2; 9 nucleotides match TRBD1. CDR1 SGHAT and CDR2 FQNNGV come from the germline V gene. The CDR3 sequence is 13 residues long. The V and J ends lost 6 bases and 6 bases, in that order; junction bases with no gene match: 5. The CDR3 sequence is CASRTWTGDGYTF. The sequenced CDR3 bases are TGTGCCAGCAGAACCTGGACAGGGGATGGC.

In regard to this clone: Sequencing ends 3 residues short of the CDR3 end; the germline J gene provides the rest. The J gene is TRBJ2-2, the V gene TRBV7-8; D is unresolved. Between the trimmed V and J ends, which lost 3 bases and 1 base, there was a span of 3 bases. The germline CDR1 and CDR2 sequences are SGHVS and FQNEAQ. The CDR3 consists of 13 residues. The CDR3 loop reads CASSFKNTGELFF. The covered CDR3 bases are TGTGCCAGCAGCTTCAAGAACACCGGGGAG.

As regards this clone: The read stops 3 residues short of the end of the CDR3; the missing end is completed from the germline J gene. The chain has TRBV18 and TRBJ2-1; the D call may be TRBD1 or TRBD2 (5 bases each). The CDR3 has 14 amino acids. In germline, CDR1 is KGHSH, CDR2 LQKENI. The V end was cut by 6 bases, the J end by 5 bases, with 14 bases between. This CDR3 reads CASSRVQGDNEQFF. The sequenced part of the CDR3 DNA is TGTGCCAGCTCGCGAGTGCAGGGAGACAATGAG.

Comments on this clone: With the read ending 3 residues before the CDR3 end, the germline J gene is used to fill in that end. The chain recombines TRBV30 with TRBJ1-5; D is perhaps TRBD1 (5 bases). Germline V CDR1 and CDR2: GTSNPN, SVGIG (reference sequence). Trimming took 0 bases from V and 4 from J, leaving 10 bases between them. The CDR3 runs 14 residues. Incomplete CDR3 DNA: TGTGCCTGGAGTGTATGGGGGGGAAATCAGCCC. Translating gives CAWSVWGGNQP. The whole CDR3 is CAWSVWGGNQPQHF.

Comment on this clone: The CDR3 end is not reached by the read, which stops 3 residues before it; the germline J gene fills it in. This chain uses TRBV7-3 with TRBJ2-7, with 7 bases lining up with TRBD2. The CDR3 is 13 amino acids. The germline CDR1 and CDR2 sequences are SGHTA and FQGTGA. Trimming took 3 bases from V and 3 from J; bases not matched to a gene: 2. The chain's CDR3 is CASSLSSGYEQYF. The DNA read from the CDR3 is TGTGCCAGCAGCTTGTCTAGCGGCTACGAG. The full variable domain, completed using reference TRBV7-3 and TRBJ2-7, is GAGVSQTPSNKVTEKGKYVELRCDPISGHTALYWYRQSLGQGPEFLIYFQGTGAADDSGLPNDRFFAVRPEGSVSTLKIQRTERGDSAVYLCASSLSSGYEQYFGPGTRLTVT.

As to this clone: The sequence runs out 3 residues before the end of the CDR3; the remainder is reconstructed from the germline J gene. This sequence joins TRBV2 and TRBJ2-5; TRBD2 matches 10 bases. Germline V gives CDR1 SNHLY, CDR2 FYNNEI. The CDR3 contains 16 residues. V lost 7 bases to trimming and J lost 5 bases; unmatched junction nucleotides: 13. The CDR3 protein is CASNRLEAGGVETQYF. The part of the CDR3 DNA that was read is TGTGCCAGCAACCGGTTAGAAGCGGGAGGGGTGGAGACC. Complete variable domain (other parts from reference TRBV2 and TRBJ2-5): EPEVTQTPSHQVTQMGQEVILRCVPISNHLYFYWYRQILGQKVEFLVSFYNNEISEKSEIFDDQFSVERPDGSNFTLKIRSTKLEDSAMYFCASNRLEAGGVETQYFGPGTRLLVL.

Concerning this clone itself: Germline is not matched at one junction end, which may reflect a read error. From the germline J gene comes the end of the CDR3, since the read stops 3 residues before it. Within the sample, other DNA sequences also encode this same CDR3. This chain joins TRBV5-1 and TRBJ1-2, with D unresolved. Germline CDR1 SGHRS, CDR2 YFSETQ. CDR3 length: 14 residues. The CDR3 DNA, read in part, is TGCGCCAGCGGGAACCCGGACTTAAACTATGGA. This translates into CASGNPDLNYG. The full-length CDR3 reads as CASGNPDLNYGYTF.

The CDR3 reads CASTQGMYSNQPQYF. The sequenced part of the CDR3 DNA is TGTGCCAGCACCCAGGGGATGTATAGCAATCAGCCG. The genes are TRBV2 and TRBJ2-3, with D maybe TRBD1 (6 bases). The CDR3 is cut off 3 residues early in the read; its end comes from the germline J gene. The CDR3 has 15 residues. In germline, CDR1 is SNHLY, CDR2 FYNNEI.

A word on this clone: With the read ending 3 residues before the CDR3 end, the germline J gene is used to fill in that end. V gene TRBV11-2 combines with J gene TRBJ2-7; 11 bases are a match to TRBD1. J lost 4 bases, V lost 4 bases, and 6 bases had no gene match. This CDR3 comprises 15 residues. Germline CDR1 and CDR2: SGHAT and FQNNGV. CDR3 region: CASSSQDRGPYEQYF. CDR3 DNA, as far as it was read: TGTGCCAGCAGCTCACAGGACAGGGGGCCGTACGAG.

Points on this clone: The read finishes 3 residues shy of the CDR3 end, and the germline J gene is used to complete it. This rearrangement joins TRBV5-4 to TRBJ2-2; 7 bases are a match to TRBD1. J gave up 6 bases and V 4 bases, and 3 bases lay outside the gene matches. CDR3 length equals 13 residues. CDR1 is SGHNT and CDR2 is YYREEE in the germline V gene (reference sequence). The CDR3 loop is CASSQDRAGELFF. The CDR3 bases that were read are TGTGCCAGCAGCCAAGACAGGGCCGGGGAG.

In the case of this clone: The read ends 3 residues early relative to the CDR3; the germline J gene fills the gap. The V gene is TRBV2, the J gene TRBJ1-1; no clear D gene. The CDR3 contains 15 residues. Germline CDR1 and CDR2: SNHLY and FYNNEI. V was cut by 1 base and J by 0 bases, with 9 bases left in between. The CDR3 bases that were read are TGTGCCAGCAGTGAAGTGAGGCATATGAACACTGAA. Its translation: CASSEVRHMNTE. The complete CDR3 protein is CASSEVRHMNTEAFF.

Regarding this clone: The observed sequence ends 3 residues before the CDR3 terminus, with the missing tail filled in from the germline J gene. The chain uses TRBV2 and TRBJ2-2; 12 bases line up with TRBD1. V gave up 7 bases and J gave up 5 bases; unmatched junction bases: 2. Germline V gene sequence: CDR1 SNHLY, CDR2 FYNNEI. This CDR3 spans 14 amino acids. CDR3 bases read: TGTGCCAGCAAGGGACAGGGGGCAACCGGGGAG. Protein: CASKGQGATGE. The whole CDR3 protein reads CASKGQGATGELFF.

Points on this clone: The read halts 3 residues ahead of the CDR3 end, with the missing end drawn from the germline J gene. The chain carries TRBV12-5 and TRBJ2-1, with 7 bases aligning to TRBD2. This CDR3 contains 19 residues. With V trimmed by 0 bases and J by 4 bases, 15 bases remained unmatched. Germline V lookup: CDR1 LGHNT, CDR2 FRNRAP. The DNA read from the CDR3 is TGTGCTAGTGGTTTGGTACTGTTCGGGGAGGGCCGGTCATACAATGAG. This gives the protein CASGLVLFGEGRSYNE. Given in full, the CDR3 is CASGLVLFGEGRSYNEQFF.

Regarding this clone: The read terminates 3 residues before the CDR3 end, so the remaining end is supplied by the germline J gene. The chain employs TRBV18 and TRBJ2-5; 8 bases match TRBD2. Germline V CDR1 and CDR2: KGHSH, LQKENI. The CDR3 runs 15 residues. The sequenced part of the CDR3 DNA is TGTGCCAGCTCACGGGAAGCGGGGGTCCCAGATACC. This encodes CASSREAGVPDT. The CDR3, in full, reads CASSREAGVPDTQYF.

On this clone: The read falls 3 residues short of the CDR3 end, and the missing part is taken from the germline J gene. The rearrangement uses TRBV5-6 and TRBJ2-2; no reliable D call. This CDR3 contains 14 residues. Trimming pared 1 base from V and 2 bases from J, leaving 6 bases between. The germline gives CDR1 SGHDT, CDR2 YYEEEE. The CDR3 bases that were read are TGTGCCAGCAGCTTGAACCTAAACACCGGGGAG. Amino acid sequence: CASSLNLNTGE. The full CDR3 sequence reads CASSLNLNTGELFF.

Remarks on this clone: The observed sequence ends 3 residues before the CDR3 terminus, with the missing tail filled in from the germline J gene. The V and J genes are TRBV18 and TRBJ2-7; D might be TRBD1 (5 bases). V lost 3 bases and J lost 6, with 12 bases in between. The CDR3 is made up of 13 amino acids. Germline-derived CDR1 and CDR2 are KGHSH and LQKENI. The CDR3 reads CASSPLTGPEQYF. The part of the CDR3 DNA that was read is TGTGCCAGCTCACCTTTAACAGGCCCCGAG.